This entry concerns a single T cell receptor beta chain. Its antigen is not known. MiXCR, applied by TCRdb to the 5' RACE reads, yields one record per CDR3 protein. This sample carries 200,000 to 300,000 distinct CDR3 sequences, 10% to 15% of them seen once, and the ten largest clones take roughly 0.5%. The V gene end was trimmed by 4 bases and the J gene end by 9 bases; junction bases not matched to a gene: 0. The CDR3 is 12 amino acids. CDR1 and CDR2 (germline): LNHDA, SQIVND (reference sequence). This record belongs to a study of T cells after yellow fever vaccination. Study-wide points: Abundant bulk-population clonotypes could contaminate the FACS-sorted repertoires.

The chain links TRBV19 to TRBJ2-2; 9 bases are a match to TRBD2. The receptor was isolated from a man aged 30 to 39 who received the YFV17D yellow fever vaccine. Sequencing used CD4+ T cells sorted from PBMCs, obtained 45 days after the yellow fever booster vaccination. The CDR3 DNA sequence: TGTGCCAGTAGTACTAGCGGGAGGGAGCTGTTTTTT. This translates into CASSTSGRELFF.